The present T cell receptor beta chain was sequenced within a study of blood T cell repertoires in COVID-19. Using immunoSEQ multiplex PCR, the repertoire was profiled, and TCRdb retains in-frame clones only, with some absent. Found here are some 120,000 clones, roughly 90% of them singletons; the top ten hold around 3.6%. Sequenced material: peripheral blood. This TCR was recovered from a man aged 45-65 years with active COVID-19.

CDR3 amino acids: CASSIGTSGAYNEQFF. The CDR3 DNA sequence: TGTGCCAGTAGTATTGGGACTAGCGGGGCCTACAATGAGCAGTTCTTC. The chain is built from TRBV19 and TRBJ2-1, with 13 bases that match TRBD2. The CDR3 is made up of 16 amino acids. Germline CDR1 is LNHDA and CDR2 is SQIVND (reference sequence). V trimming: 3 bases; J trimming: 2 bases; junction bases outside the gene matches: 1.